This TCR beta chain stems from a study of PD-1 blockade in classical Hodgkin lymphoma. Study overall: Nivolumab 3 mg/kg was given intravenously every 2 weeks.

Using immunoSEQ multiplex PCR, the repertoire was profiled, and TCRdb retains in-frame clones only, with some absent. The sample shows 100,000 or so clones, approximately 89% of them seen only once. Study-level results: Newly diagnosed and completely responding patients shared comparable baseline diversity. Newly diagnosed patients were said to have less baseline TCR diversity than healthy donors did. By C4D1 there was a significant rise in CD4+ TCR diversity but not in CD8+ TCR diversity.

Comment on this clone: Its antigen is currently unknown.

Specified time point: cycle 4 day 1 (C4D1), after more than 5 weeks of nivolumab. Every one of the patients relapsed after autologous stem cell transplantation (brentuximab vedotin exposure was variable). This material consisted of peripheral blood mononuclear cells (PBMCs), taken before the fourth cycle of nivolumab. This receptor was identified in a human donor with classical Hodgkin lymphoma.

CDR3 amino acids: CASSLGTGQETQYF. The CDR3 nucleotides read TGTGCCAGCAGCTTAGGGACAGGCCAAGAGACCCAGTACTTC. The rearrangement links TRBV7-9 to TRBJ2-5, with 7 bases identical to TRBD1. The CDR3 loop spans 14 amino acids. V shed 1 base and J 1 base; nucleotides not matched to a gene: 0. Germline CDR1 is SEHNR and CDR2 is FQNEAQ (reference sequence).